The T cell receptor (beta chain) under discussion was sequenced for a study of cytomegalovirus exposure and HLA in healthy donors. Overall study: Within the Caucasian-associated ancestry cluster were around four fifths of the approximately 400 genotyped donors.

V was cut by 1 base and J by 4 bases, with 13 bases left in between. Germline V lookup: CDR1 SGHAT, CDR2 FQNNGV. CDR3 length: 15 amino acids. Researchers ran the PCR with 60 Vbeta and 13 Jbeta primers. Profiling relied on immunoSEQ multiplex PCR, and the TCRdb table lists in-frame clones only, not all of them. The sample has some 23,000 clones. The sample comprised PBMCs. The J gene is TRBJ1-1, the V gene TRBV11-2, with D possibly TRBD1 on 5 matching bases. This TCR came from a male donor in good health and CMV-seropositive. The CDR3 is CASSLVRAPSTEAFF. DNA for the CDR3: TGTGCCAGCAGCTTAGTCAGGGCACCGAGCACTGAAGCTTTCTTT. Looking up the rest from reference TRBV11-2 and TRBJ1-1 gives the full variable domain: EAGVAQSPRYKIIEKRQSVAFWCNPISGHATLYWYQQILGQGPKLLIQFQNNGVVDDSQLPKDRFSAERLKGVDSTLKIQPAKLEDSAVYLCASSLVRAPSTEAFFGQGTRLTVV.